These 21 T cell receptor beta chains were sequenced from one sample in a study of human T cells and chemical hapten exposure. Researchers extracted total RNA from unfractionated whole blood. TCRdb redid the calling of the 5' RACE reads with MiXCR, one entry per CDR3 protein. This sample has about 140,000 distinct CDR3 sequences, with around 4.4% found just once. Receptors were obtained from a female donor in good health.

This clonotype was seen ten or more times. The V and J genes are TRBV10-3 and TRBJ1-3; D remains unclear. The germline V gene has CDR1 ENHRY and CDR2 SYGVKD. The CDR3 covers 17 residues. Trimming cost V 2 bases and J 0 bases, with 14 bases left between them. The CDR3 bases are TGTGCCATCAGTGAGAGTCAAGTGTGGGGCTCTGGAAACACCATATATTTT. Amino acids: CAISESQVWGSGNTIYF.

At least ten counts were recorded for this clonotype. This chain joins TRBV28 and TRBJ2-1, with 8 bases fitting TRBD1. The CDR3 is made up of 16 amino acids. Trimming at V came to 6 bases and at J to 6 bases, leaving 13 bases not matched to a gene. Germline V lookup: CDR1 MDHEN, CDR2 SYDVKM. CDR3 DNA: TGTGCCAGCAGCCCCCCCGAGGCAGGGGGCCGCAATGAGCAGTTCTTC. Encoded protein: CASSPPEAGGRNEQFF.

There are many counts of this clonotype. The chain combines TRBV4-3 with TRBJ2-1, with no clear D. Germline values: CDR1 LGHNA, CDR2 YSLEER. The CDR3 totals 15 residues. Trimming removed 0 bases from V and 3 bases from J, with 9 bases in between. CDR3 residues: CASSQDLDNYNEQFF. The CDR3 DNA is TGCGCCAGCAGCCAAGATTTAGACAACTACAATGAGCAGTTCTTC.

In this sample, this clonotype turned up many times. The chain recombines TRBV5-6 with TRBJ1-2, with 9 positions matching TRBD1. The CDR3 covers 14 residues. The J segment lost 4 bases and the V segment lost 6 bases, leaving 7 bases of the junction unmatched. Germline V gene lookup returns CDR1 SGHDT and CDR2 YYEEEE. The CDR3 DNA follows: TGTGCCAGCACACCGGGACAGGGAAGCTATGGCTACACCTTC. Translating it yields CASTPGQGSYGYTF.

There are many counts of this clonotype. This rearrangement joins TRBV20-1 to TRBJ1-1, with D hard to call. The V gene lost 5 bases and the J gene lost 0 bases, with 7 bases spanning the gap. The V gene's germline CDR1 is DFQATT and CDR2 SNEGSKA (reference sequence). The CDR3 contains 12 residues. CDR3 in amino acids: CSASEMNTEAFF. DNA of the CDR3: TGCAGTGCTTCAGAGATGAACACTGAAGCTTTCTTT.

This clonotype was detected ten times or more. This chain connects TRBV20-1 to TRBJ2-7; D is ambiguous. The CDR3 spans 16 residues. V lost 3 bases, J lost 0 bases, and 18 bases lay in between. Germline loops: CDR1 DFQATT, CDR2 SNEGSKA (reference sequence). The CDR3 sequence is CSARAQVVGLSYEQYF. CDR3 DNA: TGCAGTGCTAGGGCCCAGGTGGTCGGCCTCTCCTACGAGCAGTACTTC.

Ten or more counts support this clonotype. The V and J genes are TRBV29-1 and TRBJ1-1, with D possibly TRBD1 on 6 matching bases. The ends were cut back, 1 base at V and 5 bases at J, with 17 bases in the middle. The CDR3 is made up of 15 amino acids. Germline CDR1 reads SQVTM; CDR2 reads ANQGSEA. CDR3 sequence (DNA): TGCAGCGTTGAAGGGTACAGGGACTGGAGTACTGAAGCTTTCTTT. Translated: CSVEGYRDWSTEAFF.

This clonotype showed up many times. The chain joins TRBV20-1 to TRBJ2-5; 9 bases are a match to TRBD1. Losses at the gene ends were 5 bases for V and 4 bases for J; bases not matched to a gene: 8. The CDR3 runs to 14 residues. CDR1 and CDR2 from the germline V gene are DFQATT and SNEGSKA (reference sequence). The CDR3 is CSAAQGTGIETQYF. CDR3 coding DNA: TGCAGTGCTGCACAGGGGACAGGGATAGAGACCCAGTACTTC.

This clonotype was counted ten times or more. The chain employs TRBV7-2 and TRBJ2-3; maybe TRBD2 (5 bases). Germline CDR1 reads SGHTA; CDR2 reads FQGNSA. V was pared by 1 base and J by 0 bases, with 14 bases between. The length of the CDR3 is 17 residues. CDR3 protein: CASSLDFSAGSTDTQYF. The CDR3 DNA reads TGTGCCAGCAGCTTAGACTTTAGCGCGGGTAGCACAGATACGCAGTATTTT.

This clonotype was counted at least ten times. The V call is TRBV18, the J call TRBJ2-7; tentative D call: TRBD2 (5 bases). The germline gives CDR1 KGHSH, CDR2 LQKENI. This CDR3 contains 13 residues. Trimming cost V 6 bases and J 3 bases, with 12 bases left between them. The CDR3 loop is CASSPSRDYEQYF. CDR3 coding DNA: TGTGCCAGCTCCCCTAGTCGGGACTACGAGCAGTACTTC.

This clonotype occurred many times. This chain links TRBV3-1 with TRBJ1-1, with D uncertain. This CDR3 contains 11 residues. The V and J ends lost 0 bases and 6 bases respectively, with 2 bases between them. Germline V gene data show CDR1 as LGHDT and CDR2 as YNNKEL (reference sequence). CDR3 sequence: CASSQEAEAFF. CDR3 DNA sequence: TGTGCCAGCAGCCAAGAAGCTGAAGCTTTCTTT.

This clonotype has more than one count but fewer than ten. The chain joins TRBV5-1 to TRBJ2-5; 8 bases fit TRBD1. Unmatched junction bases numbered 3, after V lost 3 bases and J lost 2 bases. The CDR3 contains 14 residues. CDR1 and CDR2 (germline): SGHRS, YFSETQ. The CDR3 sequence is CASSSGTGQETQYF. The CDR3 DNA sequence: TGCGCCAGCAGCTCTGGGACAGGACAAGAGACCCAGTACTTC.

The rearrangement links TRBV5-1 to TRBJ2-5; 8 bases line up with TRBD2. The ends lost 0 bases at V and 2 bases at J; junction bases unmatched: 0. Germline loops: CDR1 SGHRS, CDR2 YFSETQ. The CDR3 spans 14 residues. The CDR3 is CASSLERGQETQYF. CDR3 sequence (DNA): TGCGCCAGCAGCTTGGAGCGGGGGCAAGAGACCCAGTACTTC.

Many counts were recorded for this clonotype. The chain employs TRBV20-1 and TRBJ2-1, with 11 bases that match TRBD2. V was pared by 4 bases and J by 6 bases, with 5 bases of the junction left unmatched. The CDR3 extends over 14 amino acids. Germline assignment: CDR1 DFQATT and CDR2 SNEGSKA (reference sequence). This CDR3 reads CSATTSGGRNEQFF. The CDR3 nucleotides read TGCAGTGCTACTACTAGCGGGGGTCGCAATGAGCAGTTCTTC.

Ten or more counts support this clonotype. The chain uses TRBV6-1 and TRBJ2-4, with D uncertain. Germline loops: CDR1 MNHNS, CDR2 SASEGT. This CDR3 is built from 16 residues. With 2 bases removed from V and 10 bases from J, the gap between germline ends came to 21 bases. In DNA, the CDR3 is TGTGCCAGCAGTGAACGTTTTCGTATGGGTTCCCTAATTCAGTACTTC. This sequence encodes CASSERFRMGSLIQYF.

Many counts were recorded for this clonotype. J is TRBJ1-4 and V is TRBV20-1, with D unclear. The germline gives CDR1 DFQATT, CDR2 SNEGSKA (reference sequence). V was cut by 8 bases and J by 8 bases, with 15 bases left in between. This CDR3 has 12 amino acids. CDR3 nucleotides: TGCAGTTCCCAAGGAACTGCAGAAAAACTGTTTTTT. It encodes CSSQGTAEKLFF.

The chain recombines TRBV12-3 or TRBV12-4 with TRBJ2-7; D unresolved. Trimming removed 7 bases from V and 6 bases from J, with 13 bases in between. CDR3 length equals 12 residues. The CDR3 is CASKSDPSEQYF. Written as DNA, the CDR3 is TGTGCCAGCAAAAGCGACCCGTCCGAGCAGTACTTC.

This rearrangement joins TRBV20-1 to TRBJ2-7; TRBD1 aligns across 9 bases. CDR3 length equals 14 residues. Losses at the gene ends were 6 bases for V and 2 bases for J; bases not matched to a gene: 8. Germline values: CDR1 DFQATT, CDR2 SNEGSKA (reference sequence). CDR3 sequence (DNA): TGCAGTGCGGAAACCGGGACAGGGACCTACGAGCAGTACTTC. Protein product: CSAETGTGTYEQYF.

This clonotype was seen at least ten times. The chain joins TRBV20-1 to TRBJ1-3; unclear D gene. The germline V gene encodes CDR1 DFQATT and CDR2 SNEGSKA (reference sequence). This CDR3 region has 13 residues. Trimming removed 5 bases at V and 0 bases at J, with 8 bases between. The CDR3 DNA follows: TGCAGTGCTTACCTCAACTCTGGAAACACCATATATTTT. Its protein product is CSAYLNSGNTIYF.

The chain links TRBV5-6 to TRBJ1-2; D is unresolved. Trimming cost V 4 bases and J 6 bases, with 13 bases left between them. The CDR3 runs to 13 residues. CDR1 is SGHDT, CDR2 YYEEEE, per germline. The CDR3 bases are TGTGCCAGCAGCGAGGATGTGGTCGATGGCTACACCTTC. Translation gives CASSEDVVDGYTF.

The sample holds many counts of this clonotype. This chain uses TRBV6-2 or TRBV6-3 with TRBJ1-1; D is unclear. Germline CDR1 reads MNHEY; CDR2 reads SVGEGT. V was pared by 2 bases and J by 4 bases, with 2 bases between. This CDR3 contains 11 residues. The CDR3 reads CASSYLTEAFF. CDR3 DNA: TGTGCCAGCAGTTACCTCACTGAAGCTTTCTTT.